The 2 T cell receptor beta chains listed next were all sequenced from one sample in a study of cytomegalovirus exposure and HLA in healthy donors. Primers included in the PCR were 60 Vbeta and 13 Jbeta primers. Clones were sequenced by immunoSEQ multiplex PCR, and TCRdb holds only the in-frame ones, with some missing. Here the sample spans 200,000 or so clones, about 77% being singletons. The sequencing input was PBMCs. The origin of the receptors is a woman aged 25 to 39 in good health and CMV-seropositive.

V is TRBV2 and J is TRBJ2-7, with 8 bases aligning to TRBD1. Germline-derived CDR1 and CDR2 are SNHLY and FYNNEI. The CDR3 is 15 residues long. With V trimmed by 9 bases and J by 6 bases, 16 bases remained unmatched. The CDR3 sequence is CASHRADRVSGEQYF. The CDR3, as DNA: TGTGCCAGTCACCGCGCGGACAGGGTATCGGGCGAGCAGTACTTC.

With regard to this clone: A junction boundary mismatches the germline segment, possibly from a read error. The rearrangement links TRBV5-1 to TRBJ2-1; 8 bases fit TRBD2. Germline V gives CDR1 SGHRS, CDR2 YFSETQ. The length of the CDR3 is 17 residues. In DNA form, the CDR3 reads TGCGCCAGCAGCTTGATCCCTAGCGGGCGGTCCTACAATGGGCAGTTCTTC. Protein sequence: CASSLIPSGRSYNGQFF.